Detailed here is one T cell receptor beta chain. Its target antigen remains unknown. No quality values exist for individual bases; no much larger clone is one base distant. The data were obtained in a study of blood T cell repertoires in COVID-19 (dated by TCRdb to 2020 to 2022). Study-wide context: Samples from collaborators originated in the United States, Italy and Spain and spanned both the acute and convalescent phases of COVID-19. The prospective study material was composed of cDNA or gDNA derived from T cells, B-cell-depleted T cells, or PBMCs. The dataset comprised deeply sampled blood TCRbeta repertoires from subjects exposed to, actively infected with, or recovered from COVID-19. The repertoires were released in a freely available public database intended as a resource for research on the immune response to SARS-CoV-2. The samples were drawn from the first 160 participants of the ongoing ImmuneRACE study and from 950 to 1,500 subjects provided by 6 global collaborators. A de-identified subject ID, COVID-19 status, age in years and sex were almost always included in the sample metadata. HLA class I and class II types, where available, came from metadata supplied by the sample provider rather than from assay-based typing. What the work shows at the level of the full study, not this receptor alone: The amount of clinical and demographic metadata varied by source and participant and was provided uncurated.

TCRbeta CDR3 regions were amplified from genomic DNA by means of the immunoSEQ Assay, a bias-controlled multiplex PCR. As for how the authors treated the data: Within the assay, amplification of reference gene primers was used to estimate how many nucleated cells each sample contained. To quantify the absolute abundance of each unique TCRbeta CDR3 rearrangement, sequence reads were collapsed and filtered. For each sample, productive Simpson clonality was calculated by taking the square root of Simpson's diversity index across productive rearrangements. TCRdb holds this immuneACCESS table with in-frame rearrangements only. Some clones are missing; in checked studies, unresolved V genes explain under half, and the rest has no known cause. The V and J calls and clone size were taken over from that table, and D and trimming were inferred from the DNA. A total of roughly 330,000 clones appear in this sample, around 84% of them only once. The ten largest clones add up to about 9.4% of the sample.

The CDR3 contains 18 residues, cysteine and phenylalanine counted. Only the CDR3 DNA stays, 54 bases, in frame from base 1. Participants in the prospective study were aged 18 to 89 years, lived in about two dozen United States geographic areas, and enrolled through a virtual design. To assign participants to cohorts, the prospective study relied on clinical history that participants themselves reported in a screening survey and a study questionnaire. ImmuneRACE Cohort 3 recovered participants were defined by two consecutive negative NP/OP PCR tests, healthcare professional clearance, or symptom resolution. In the prospective study, mobile phlebotomists collected whole blood, serum and a nasopharyngeal or oropharyngeal swab from each participant. Prospective study participants could optionally give additional blood draws and questionnaires over an approximately 2-month period. Before DNA extraction, prospective study blood samples were shipped either frozen or at room temperature.

This TCR was sampled from a woman aged 18-30 years who had recovered from COVID-19. Sequenced sample: PBMCs or T cells enriched from blood (not recorded which). The chain links TRBV21-1 with TRBJ1-5; the DNA was not compared with TRBD1, the D call given in the table. TRBV21-1 is noted as a pseudogene. In nucleotides, the sequence is TGTGCCAGCAGCAAACCTGGACAGGGGATTATAAGCAATCAGCCCCAGCATTTT. The encoded protein is CASSKPGQGIISNQPQHF.